The 18 T cell receptor beta chains reported below all come from one sample, sequenced in a study of shared clonotypes between healthy human individuals. The table came from immunoSEQ multiplex PCR; TCRdb's copy has only in-frame clones and leaves some out. The sample contains roughly 510,000 clones, approximately 79% of which appear only once. The specimen was PBMCs. The origin of the receptors is a woman in her thirties or forties in good health. Some clones in this sample may be carry-over from other donors' samples.

V usage is TRBV21-1 and J usage is TRBJ2-3; the table calls TRBD2, which could not be checked here. TRBV21-1 is labeled a pseudogene. This CDR3 has 17 residues. CDR3 coding DNA: TGTGCCAGCAGCAAACCCCGGGGGGTAGCGGACACAGATACGCAGTATTTT. It is translated as CASSKPRGVADTDTQYF.

Regarding this clone: The sample has other DNA sequences that encode this CDR3 too. The V and J genes are TRBV18 and TRBJ2-5, with D unclear. CDR1 is KGHSH, CDR2 LQKENI, per germline. The CDR3 length is 13 residues. V was shortened by 6 bases and J by 1 base, with 9 bases between the two germline ends. The CDR3: CASSQSLQETQYF. In DNA form, the CDR3 reads TGTGCCAGCTCCCAATCCCTCCAAGAGACCCAGTACTTC.

The chain links TRBV7-9 to TRBJ2-7, with 13 bases lining up with TRBD2. Germline V lookup: CDR1 SEHNR, CDR2 FQNEAQ (reference sequence). Unmatched junction bases numbered 4, after V lost 5 bases and J lost 3 bases. The CDR3 is made up of 15 amino acids. CDR3 DNA sequence: TGTGCCAGCAGCAGACTAGCGGGAGGTCTCTACGAGCAGTACTTC. Residues: CASSRLAGGLYEQYF.

The chain employs TRBV10-3 and TRBJ1-1; D remains unclear. V lost 3 bases and J lost 1, with 6 bases in between. Germline lookup yields CDR1 ENHRY and CDR2 SYGVKD. The length of the CDR3 is 13 residues. The CDR3: CAISDLQNTEAFF. CDR3 sequence (DNA): TGTGCCATCAGTGACCTTCAGAACACTGAAGCTTTCTTT.

This sequence joins TRBV7-9 and TRBJ2-1, with a tentative D call TRBD1 (6 bases). The V gene's germline CDR1 is SEHNR and CDR2 FQNEAQ (reference sequence). The CDR3 has 15 amino acids. Trimming stripped 2 bases from V and 7 bases from J, with 15 bases between. In nucleotides, the CDR3 is TGTGCCAGCAGCTTACTCCAGGGACACCTAAATGAGCAGTTCTTC. It encodes CASSLLQGHLNEQFF.

As for this clone: Being one base from a much bigger clone, this may be a read error. The V and J genes are TRBV10-3 and TRBJ2-7, with TRBD2 identical over 12 bases. Germline V CDR1 and CDR2: ENHRY, SYGVKD. The junction had 20 bases not matched to a gene; V was cut back by 8 bases and J by 0 bases. This CDR3 has 20 amino acids. CDR3 DNA sequence: TGTGCCATCGCGGACTCAGCGGGACTAGCGGGCCCTCAAATCTCCTACGAGCAGTACTTC. Protein: CAIADSAGLAGPQISYEQYF.

With regard to this clone: This CDR3 is also generated by other DNA sequences in the sample. The CDR3 DNA reads TGTGCCAGCAGCTTAGGGGCACAAGAGACCCAGTACTTC. Translation gives CASSLGAQETQYF. The rearrangement links TRBV7-3 to TRBJ2-5; the D gene is possibly TRBD1 (5 bases). The CDR3 length is 13 residues. CDR1 is SGHTA, CDR2 FQGTGA, per germline. Trimming took 2 bases from V and 2 from J, leaving 6 bases between them.

The V call is TRBV4-1, the J call TRBJ1-5; D possibly corresponds to TRBD1 (5 bases). This CDR3 is 15 amino acids long. The germline V gene encodes CDR1 MGHRA and CDR2 YSYEKL. The germline V and J ends were trimmed by 2 bases and 7 bases, with 15 bases remaining between them. CDR3 nucleotides: TGCGCCAGCAGCCAATCGTGGCAGGGTGGCCAGCCCCAGCATTTT. The encoded protein is CASSQSWQGGQPQHF.

J is TRBJ1-1 and V is TRBV6-5; possibly TRBD1 for D (5 bases). V was shortened by 7 bases and J by 0 bases, with 9 bases between the two germline ends. This CDR3 has 13 residues. The germline V gene has CDR1 MNHEY and CDR2 SVGAGI. As DNA, the CDR3 is TGTGCCAGCAAGGGGAATATGAACACTGAAGCTTTCTTT. Its translation is CASKGNMNTEAFF.

The J gene is TRBJ1-2, the V gene TRBV30, with 8 bases lining up with TRBD1. Unmatched junction bases numbered 5, after V lost 4 bases and J lost 4 bases. This CDR3 has 13 residues. Germline V gene lookup returns CDR1 GTSNPN and CDR2 SVGIG (reference sequence). The CDR3 here is CAWTLTGVYGYTF. The CDR3 DNA sequence: TGTGCCTGGACTCTGACAGGGGTCTATGGCTACACCTTC.

V usage is TRBV21-1 and J usage is TRBJ2-5. TRBV21-1 is a pseudogene segment. This CDR3 spans 24 amino acids. The CDR3 nucleotides read TGTGCCAGCAGCAAAAAGACAAATTGGGACCCCCTCGCGACACCGAGACCCGAGCAAGAGACCCAGTACTTC. Translation gives CASSKKTNWDPLATPRPEQETQYF.

This CDR3 reads CAISERYEQFF. CDR3 DNA: TGTGCCATCAGTGAGAGGTATGAGCAGTTCTTC. The J gene is TRBJ2-1, the V gene TRBV10-3, with no clear D. The V gene lost 2 bases and the J gene lost 8 bases, with 4 bases spanning the gap. Germline V gene sequence: CDR1 ENHRY, CDR2 SYGVKD. CDR3 length: 11 amino acids.

V gene TRBV5-1 combines with J gene TRBJ2-3; TRBD2 is a possible D gene (5 bases). V was pared by 5 bases and J by 4 bases, with 5 bases between. This CDR3 is 11 amino acids long. Germline V gene sequence: CDR1 SGHRS, CDR2 YFSETQ. The CDR3 here is CASRLADTQYF. Here the CDR3 DNA reads TGCGCCAGCAGACTAGCAGATACGCAGTATTTT.

The chain is built from TRBV7-3 and TRBJ2-1; 8 nucleotides align to TRBD1. The V and J ends lost 3 bases and 5 bases, in that order; junction bases with no gene match: 6. Germline V gene lookup returns CDR1 SGHTA and CDR2 FQGTGA. The CDR3 is 15 amino acids. The CDR3 nucleotides read TGTGCCAGCAGCTTCCATGGACAGGGCAACAATGAGCAGTTCTTC. Translating it yields CASSFHGQGNNEQFF.

CDR3 bases: TGTGCCAGCAGCTTAGAAGCGAGAACCGGGGAGCTGTTTTTT. It translates to CASSLEARTGELFF. The V call is TRBV7-2, the J call TRBJ2-2; no reliable D call. The CDR3 sequence is 14 residues long. V lost 1 base to trimming and J lost 5 bases, with 8 bases between them. Germline V gene lookup returns CDR1 SGHTA and CDR2 FQGNSA.

This clone has just a few counts. This rearrangement joins TRBV10-3 to TRBJ2-3, with 9 bases identical to TRBD1. Unmatched junction bases numbered 4, after V lost 0 bases and J lost 3 bases. The CDR3 runs to 16 residues. Germline V CDR1 and CDR2: ENHRY, SYGVKD. DNA of the CDR3: TGTGCCATCAGTGAGTCGGGACAGGGTTCGACAGATACGCAGTATTTT. As protein: CAISESGQGSTDTQYF.

On this clone itself: At the DNA level, this CDR3 is encoded by other sequences in the same sample as well. The chain joins TRBV18 to TRBJ2-7; TRBD2 aligns across 7 bases. The CDR3 loop spans 14 amino acids. Germline CDR1 reads KGHSH; CDR2 reads LQKENI. The ends lost 3 bases at V and 0 bases at J; junction bases unmatched: 2. The DNA for the CDR3 is TGTGCCAGCTCACCGGGAGGGAGCTCCTACGAGCAGTACTTC. Translating it yields CASSPGGSSYEQYF.

The genes are TRBV28 and TRBJ1-2; 8 nucleotides line up with TRBD1. After removal of 6 bases from V and 8 bases from J, the junction contained 14 bases not matched to a gene. CDR1 is MDHEN and CDR2 is SYDVKM in the germline V gene. There are 15 residues in the CDR3. CDR3 nucleotide sequence: TGTGCCAGCAGACCCCCCGCAGGACAGGGTAGCGGCTACACCTTC. Its translation is CASRPPAGQGSGYTF.